These 26 T cell receptor beta chains were sequenced from one sample in a study of T-cell reconstitution after alpha-beta-depleted transplantation in children. It was with unique molecular identifiers that the TCRbeta library was prepared. Via MiXCR, TCRdb re-called the PCR reads, giving one row per CDR3 protein. In the table there are just over 350,000 distinct CDR3 sequences, 13% of which are singletons. Source: PBMCs, taken from the stem cell graft. The source of these receptors is a human donor who donated a stem cell graft to a child with Fanconi anemia.

The sample holds many counts of this clonotype. The chain couples TRBV28 to TRBJ1-2; the match to TRBD1 covers 7 bases. The CDR3 loop spans 14 amino acids. The V and J ends lost 5 bases and 8 bases, in that order; junction bases with no gene match: 11. CDR1 and CDR2 from the germline V gene are MDHEN and SYDVKM. In nucleotides, the CDR3 is TGTGCCAGCAGTCCCGAGACAGGGAGGTTCGGCTACACCTTC. Its translation: CASSPETGRFGYTF.

This clonotype has a handful of counts. The chain combines TRBV20-1 with TRBJ1-1; D is unclear. The ends were cut back, 6 bases at V and 9 bases at J, with 8 bases in the middle. In germline, CDR1 is DFQATT, CDR2 SNEGSKA (reference sequence). CDR3 length: 9 amino acids. The CDR3 is CSADPKAFF. The CDR3 DNA reads TGCAGTGCGGATCCTAAAGCTTTCTTT.

The CDR3 nucleotides are TGCGCCAGCAGCTTGGCCTTCGGGTCAGGAGGGGCCTCTGAAGCTTTCTTT. Translating it yields CASSLAFGSGGASEAFF. The chain employs TRBV5-1 and TRBJ1-1, with D tentatively TRBD1 (5 bases). CDR1 SGHRS and CDR2 YFSETQ come from the germline V gene. V was clipped by 0 bases and J by 6 bases, with 21 bases between them. The CDR3 runs to 17 residues. Drawing the rest from reference TRBV5-1 and TRBJ1-1, the complete variable domain is KAGVTQTPRYLIKTRGQQVTLSCSPISGHRSVSWYQQTPGQGLQFLFEYFSETQRNKGNFPGRFSGRQFSNSRSEMNVSTLELGDSALYLCASSLAFGSGGASEAFFGQGTRLTVV.

This clonotype was observed at least ten times. This rearrangement joins TRBV29-1 to TRBJ2-1; D uncertain. Trimming left V 5 bases short and J 0 bases short, with 11 bases between. Germline CDR1 and CDR2: SQVTM and ANQGSEA. This CDR3 comprises 14 residues. CDR3 loop: CSVLGSSSYNEQFF. The CDR3 DNA reads as TGCAGCGTTTTGGGAAGCAGCTCCTACAATGAGCAGTTCTTC.

The chain joins TRBV29-1 to TRBJ2-7; the D is unclear. Trimming stripped 7 bases from V and 5 bases from J, with 12 bases between. Per the germline V gene, CDR1 is SQVTM and CDR2 is ANQGSEA. The CDR3 is 11 amino acids. Written as DNA, the CDR3 is TGCAGCGCCAGCATAGCCGACGAGCAGTACGTC. It specifies CSASIADEQYV.

This clonotype was observed a few times. The rearrangement links TRBV20-1 to TRBJ2-1; 10 bases line up with TRBD1. The junction had 7 bases not matched to a gene; V was cut back by 4 bases and J by 7 bases. Germline lookup yields CDR1 DFQATT and CDR2 SNEGSKA (reference sequence). The CDR3 spans 14 residues. The CDR3 DNA follows: TGCAGTGCTACAGTCCCGGGACAGGGGAATGAGCAGTTCTTC. It translates to CSATVPGQGNEQFF.

The CDR3 sequence: CASSFFSQPQHF. As DNA, the CDR3 is TGTGCCAGCAGCTTCTTTAGTCAGCCCCAGCATTTT. The J gene is TRBJ1-5, the V gene TRBV7-2; D is unresolved. V shed 3 bases and J shed 6 bases, with 6 bases lying between them. CDR1 and CDR2 from the germline V gene are SGHTA and FQGNSA. The CDR3 has 12 amino acids.

This clonotype was observed a handful of times. The chain is built from TRBV6-2 or TRBV6-3 and TRBJ2-1; tentatively, D is TRBD1 (5 bases). Trimming removed 3 bases at V and 10 bases at J, with 16 bases between. CDR1 and CDR2 (germline): MNHEY, SVGEGT. CDR3 length equals 14 residues. The CDR3 sequence: CASSYFSKGQEQFF. The CDR3 nucleotides read TGTGCCAGCAGTTATTTCTCCAAAGGACAAGAGCAGTTCTTC.

This clonotype appeared many times. The J gene is TRBJ2-7, the V gene TRBV12-3 or TRBV12-4; tentatively, D is TRBD2 (6 bases). The CDR3 length is 15 residues. The germline V and J ends were trimmed by 5 bases and 0 bases, with 14 bases remaining between them. The CDR3 loop is CASSPGGIRSYEQYF. For the CDR3, the DNA is TGTGCCAGCAGTCCCGGCGGGATACGCTCCTACGAGCAGTACTTC.

By share, this clonotype counts as medium-sized. Mismatch with germline at one junction end may stem from a read error. The chain is built from TRBV5-1 and TRBJ2-5, with D unclear. The length of the CDR3 is 13 residues. Germline CDR1 reads SGHRS; CDR2 reads YFSETQ. CDR3: CASSLEPSSSGRF. CDR3 bases: TGCGCCAGCAGCTTGGAGCCCTCCTCGTCCGGCCGCTTC.

The chain combines TRBV7-9 with TRBJ2-3, with D unresolved. Germline CDR1 is SEHNR and CDR2 is FQNEAQ (reference sequence). CDR3 size: 16 residues. The V gene lost 4 bases and the J gene lost 4 bases, with 18 bases spanning the gap. The CDR3 loop is CASSSLLRRPADTQYF. The CDR3 nucleotides read TGTGCCAGCAGCTCACTCCTAAGGCGCCCCGCAGATACGCAGTATTTT.

The rearrangement links TRBV19 to TRBJ2-1, with unresolved D. Trimming removed 2 bases from V and 4 bases from J, with 12 bases in between. Per germline, CDR1 LNHDA and CDR2 SQIVND (reference sequence). The CDR3 covers 15 residues. This CDR3 is CASSIRLLTYNEQFF. CDR3 bases: TGTGCCAGTAGTATAAGGTTACTAACTTACAATGAGCAGTTCTTC.

This clonotype appeared many times. The rearrangement links TRBV7-9 to TRBJ2-2, with TRBD1 matching over 8 bases. The V and J ends lost 7 bases and 2 bases, in that order; junction bases with no gene match: 6. Looked up from germline, CDR1 is SEHNR and CDR2 is FQNEAQ (reference sequence). The CDR3 contains 15 residues. This CDR3 is CASTGTGINTGELFF. The CDR3 DNA follows: TGTGCCAGCACCGGGACAGGCATAAACACCGGGGAGCTGTTTTTT.

The V gene is TRBV28, the J gene TRBJ2-1; D perhaps matches TRBD1 (8 bases). The CDR3 has 16 amino acids. Germline V gives CDR1 MDHEN, CDR2 SYDVKM. The V and J ends lost 5 bases and 6 bases respectively, with 20 bases between them. The CDR3 DNA follows: TGTGCCAGCAGTAGATTAACAGGGGGAGGGGTCAATGAGCAGTTCTTC. Translation gives CASSRLTGGGVNEQFF.

V is TRBV9 and J is TRBJ2-5; D ambiguous. CDR3 length: 10 residues. Germline V gives CDR1 SGDLS, CDR2 YYNGEE. Trimming cost V 6 bases and J 4 bases, with 4 bases left between them. CDR3 sequence reads: CASITETQYF. The DNA for the CDR3 is TGTGCCAGCATTACAGAGACCCAGTACTTC. Supplemented by reference TRBV9 and TRBJ2-5, the full variable domain reads DSGVTQTPKHLITATGQRVTLRCSPRSGDLSVYWYQQSLDQGLQFLIQYYNGEERAKGNILERFSAQQFPDLHSELNLSSLELGDSALYFCASITETQYFGPGTRLLVL.

At least ten counts were recorded for this clonotype. V usage is TRBV6-5 and J usage is TRBJ1-3; D is perhaps TRBD1 (6 bases). There are 15 residues in the CDR3. Germline V gives CDR1 MNHEY, CDR2 SVGAGI. Trimming left V 1 base short and J 3 bases short, with 10 bases between. The CDR3 protein is CASSYLQGSGNTIYF. The CDR3 nucleotides read TGTGCCAGCAGTTACTTACAGGGTAGTGGAAACACCATATATTTT.

This clonotype appeared once. This chain connects TRBV12-3 or TRBV12-4 to TRBJ2-2; D is perhaps TRBD1 or TRBD2 (5 bases each). The CDR3 runs 15 residues. V lost 3 bases to trimming and J lost 3 bases, with 11 bases between them. In DNA, the CDR3 is TGTGCCAGCAGTTTTATTCAGGGAGACACCGGGGAGCTGTTTTTT. It is translated as CASSFIQGDTGELFF.

This clonotype was detected only a few times. The rearrangement links TRBV29-1 to TRBJ1-1; D remains ambiguous. Germline V gene lookup returns CDR1 SQVTM and CDR2 ANQGSEA. V dropped 2 bases and J dropped 5 bases, with 6 bases sitting between them. This CDR3 is 11 amino acids long. CDR3 protein: CSVERDTEAFF. The CDR3 coding sequence is TGCAGCGTTGAAAGGGATACTGAAGCTTTCTTT.

A few counts support this clonotype. The chain carries TRBV5-6 and TRBJ2-1, with D unresolved. In germline, CDR1 is SGHDT, CDR2 YYEEEE. Trimming cost V 2 bases and J 8 bases, with 8 bases left between them. The CDR3 spans 12 residues. The DNA of the CDR3 is TGTGCCAGCAGCTTCGCTCTCTATGAGCAGTTCTTC. Translated, it gives CASSFALYEQFF.

This clonotype has just a few counts. The chain combines TRBV5-1 with TRBJ2-7; TRBD1 is a possible D gene (6 bases). Trimming pared 5 bases from V and 3 bases from J, leaving 18 bases between. Germline lookup yields CDR1 SGHRS and CDR2 YFSETQ. The CDR3 runs to 15 residues. The CDR3 protein is CASSPPRTDHYEQYF. Written as DNA, the CDR3 is TGCGCCAGCAGTCCCCCAAGGACAGACCACTACGAGCAGTACTTC.

This clonotype appeared a few times. This chain uses TRBV7-9 with TRBJ2-7; 8 nucleotides align to TRBD1. Germline CDR1 is SEHNR and CDR2 is FQNEAQ (reference sequence). The V gene end was trimmed by 3 bases and the J gene end by 5 bases; junction bases not matched to a gene: 6. CDR3 length: 14 amino acids. The CDR3 bases are TGTGCCAGCAGCTTCGGCAGGGGGCGCGACGAGCAGTACTTC. It translates to CASSFGRGRDEQYF.

The chain recombines TRBV4-2 with TRBJ1-4; weak D call: TRBD1 (6 bases). The germline gives CDR1 LGHNA, CDR2 YNFKEQ. This CDR3 contains 15 residues. With 1 base removed from V and 4 bases from J, the gap between germline ends came to 10 bases. CDR3 coding DNA: TGTGCCAGCAGCCAAGGCGGGGGCGATAATGAAAAACTGTTTTTT. Protein sequence: CASSQGGGDNEKLFF.

The rearrangement links TRBV29-1 to TRBJ2-5; 12 positions match TRBD1. With V trimmed by 3 bases and J by 5 bases, 7 bases remained unmatched. This CDR3 contains 15 residues. Per the germline V gene, CDR1 is SQVTM and CDR2 is ANQGSEA. In DNA form, the CDR3 reads TGCAGCGTTGATTCGGGACAGGGGGCTTTGGAGACCCAGTACTTC. Amino acid sequence: CSVDSGQGALETQYF.

This clonotype has more than one count but fewer than ten. V is TRBV20-1 and J is TRBJ2-1, with D unresolved. Trimming removed 3 bases at V and 10 bases at J, with 7 bases between. The CDR3 contains 10 residues. From germline, CDR1 is DFQATT and CDR2 SNEGSKA (reference sequence). The CDR3 is CSARFREQFF. The CDR3 DNA sequence: TGCAGTGCTAGGTTTAGGGAGCAGTTCTTC.

This clonotype was seen only a few times. CDR3 amino acids: CASSLQQGDQPQHF. The CDR3 DNA reads TGTGCCAGCAGCCTACAACAGGGGGATCAGCCCCAGCATTTT. The V call is TRBV7-6, the J call TRBJ1-5; 8 nucleotides line up with TRBD1. Trimming cost V 5 bases and J 5 bases; bases outside gene matches: 5. The CDR3 runs to 14 residues. The germline CDR1 and CDR2 sequences are SGHVS and FNYEAQ.

This clonotype was seen more than once but under ten times. The chain recombines TRBV20-1 with TRBJ1-1; D possibly corresponds to TRBD1 (6 bases). The V gene's germline CDR1 is DFQATT and CDR2 SNEGSKA (reference sequence). The V end lost 7 bases, the J end lost 6 bases, and 18 bases lay between the germline ends. The CDR3 is made up of 13 amino acids. CDR3 nucleotides: TGCAGTGGGATTTCAGGGGCCCAGCCTGAAGCTTTCTTT. Translating gives CSGISGAQPEAFF.